This T cell receptor beta chain was captured in a study of blood T cell repertoires in COVID-19. Assay: immunoSEQ multiplex PCR; the TCRdb copy retains only in-frame clones and omits some. The data hold roughly 190,000 clones, with 94% observed a single time. Germline CDR1 SGHRS, CDR2 YFSETQ. Trimming cost V 0 bases and J 2 bases, with 18 bases left between them. The length of the CDR3 is 17 residues. The chain joins TRBV5-1 to TRBJ2-7, with D tentatively TRBD1 (5 bases). The TCR sequence derives from a man aged 25 to 40 with COVID-19, enrolled during active disease. The material sequenced was peripheral blood. The DNA for the CDR3 is TGCGCCAGCAGCTTGGGCACTCAGGGTCGAGTCCCCTACGAGCAGTACTTC. Translated, it gives CASSLGTQGRVPYEQYF.